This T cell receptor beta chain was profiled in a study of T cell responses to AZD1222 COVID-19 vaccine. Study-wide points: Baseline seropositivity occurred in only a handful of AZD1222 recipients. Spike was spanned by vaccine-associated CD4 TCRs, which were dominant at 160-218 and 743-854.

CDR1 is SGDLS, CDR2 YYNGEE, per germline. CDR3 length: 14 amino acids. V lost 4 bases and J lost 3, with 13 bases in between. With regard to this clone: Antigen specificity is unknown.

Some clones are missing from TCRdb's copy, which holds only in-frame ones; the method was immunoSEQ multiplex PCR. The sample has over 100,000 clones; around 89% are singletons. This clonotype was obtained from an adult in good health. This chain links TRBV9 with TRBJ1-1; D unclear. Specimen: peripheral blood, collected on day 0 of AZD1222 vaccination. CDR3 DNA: TGTGCCAGCAGCACGCTAGGACTTGACACTGAAGCTTTCTTT. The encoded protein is CASSTLGLDTEAFF.